What follows are 25 T cell receptor beta chains derived from one specimen sequenced in a study of blood T cell repertoires in COVID-19. Measured with immunoSEQ multiplex PCR; TCRdb has only the in-frame clones, and not every one. The data contain roughly 140,000 clones, 80% to 90% of them singletons. The sample comprised PBMCs or T cells enriched from blood (not recorded which). These TCRs come from a man aged 60 to 75 who had recovered from COVID-19.

The genes are TRBV19 and TRBJ2-2; TRBD2 matches at 10 bases. CDR1 and CDR2 from the germline V gene are LNHDA and SQIVND (reference sequence). This CDR3 spans 23 amino acids. V dropped 1 base and J dropped 1; count of bases not matched to a gene: 21. This chain's CDR3 is CASSIVGWGLAGGRRGNTGELFF. The DNA for the CDR3 is TGTGCCAGTAGTATAGTAGGGTGGGGATTAGCGGGAGGCCGCAGGGGGAACACCGGGGAGCTGTTTTTT.

The chain uses TRBV7-9 and TRBJ2-7; 9 nucleotides align to TRBD2. Germline assignment: CDR1 SEHNR and CDR2 FQNEAQ (reference sequence). The length of the CDR3 is 14 residues. Trimming took 5 bases from V and 1 from J; bases not matched to a gene: 3. The CDR3 DNA reads TGTGCCAGCAGCCTGACTAGCGGATCCTACGAGCAGTACTTC. This sequence encodes CASSLTSGSYEQYF.

This clone was counted between two and nine times. The rearrangement joins TRBV10-2 to TRBJ2-2; 7 nucleotides align to TRBD1. Germline V gene data show CDR1 as WSHSY and CDR2 as SAAADI. The V segment lost 5 bases and the J segment 0 bases; nucleotides outside the gene matches: 3. The CDR3 covers 15 residues. Written as DNA, the CDR3 is TGCGCCAGCAGTCTACAGGGGCCGAACACCGGGGAGCTGTTTTTT. Its translation: CASSLQGPNTGELFF.

The V and J genes are TRBV5-6 and TRBJ2-7, with 8 positions matching TRBD1. The CDR3 length is 15 residues. Germline lookup yields CDR1 SGHDT and CDR2 YYEEEE. V shed 0 bases, J shed 0 bases, and the junction held 2 bases outside the gene matches. CDR3 nucleotides: TGTGCCAGCAGCTTGGGACAGGGGAGCTCCTACGAGCAGTACTTC. Translating gives CASSLGQGSSYEQYF.

The chain has TRBV6-5 and TRBJ2-7; 7 positions match TRBD2. The germline V gene has CDR1 MNHEY and CDR2 SVGAGI. V lost 6 bases and J lost 0; bases outside the gene matches: 11. The CDR3 extends over 16 amino acids. As DNA, the CDR3 is TGTGCCAGCAGCTACATGGGGCTAGCGGACTCCTACGAGCAGTACTTC. Amino acid sequence: CASSYMGLADSYEQYF.

This clone was seen only once. The chain combines TRBV2 with TRBJ2-2; TRBD2 matches 8 bases. V was pared by 6 bases and J by 1 base, with 4 bases of the junction left unmatched. There are 15 residues in the CDR3. Germline V gene sequence: CDR1 SNHLY, CDR2 FYNNEI. The CDR3 DNA sequence: TGTGCCAGCAGGAGCGGGAGTGAGAACACCGGGGAGCTGTTTTTT. This codes for CASRSGSENTGELFF.

The CDR3 DNA reads TGTGCCAGTAGCCAAAGGGGGTACGAGCAGTACTTC. This sequence encodes CASSQRGYEQYF. This sequence joins TRBV19 and TRBJ2-7; TRBD1 might be the D (6 bases). Between the trimmed V and J ends, which lost 6 bases and 4 bases, there was a span of 10 bases. The V gene's germline CDR1 is LNHDA and CDR2 SQIVND (reference sequence). The CDR3 is 12 amino acids.

This rearrangement joins TRBV6-5 to TRBJ1-6; unclear D gene. This CDR3 has 15 amino acids. CDR1 MNHEY and CDR2 SVGAGI come from the germline V gene. V lost 1 base and J lost 10, with 14 bases in between. CDR3 sequence reads: CASSYLGLAYSPLHF. In nucleotides, the CDR3 is TGTGCCAGCAGTTACTTGGGCCTTGCCTACTCACCCCTCCACTTT.

The CDR3 nucleotides read TGTGCCACCAGTGACGTCTTCCAAGAGACCCAGTACTTC. This gives the protein CATSDVFQETQYF. The V and J genes are TRBV24-1 and TRBJ2-5; D remains ambiguous. V lost 4 bases, J lost 1 base, and 6 bases lay in between. Germline V gene lookup returns CDR1 KGHDR and CDR2 SFDVKD. This CDR3 is 13 amino acids long.

The J gene is TRBJ2-3, the V gene TRBV9; TRBD2 aligns across 9 bases. This CDR3 is built from 15 residues. Germline V gene lookup returns CDR1 SGDLS and CDR2 YYNGEE. Trimming took 0 bases from V and 4 from J; bases not matched to a gene: 3. The CDR3 loop reads CASSVEVAGADTQYF. The CDR3 DNA sequence: TGTGCCAGCAGCGTAGAGGTAGCGGGAGCAGATACGCAGTATTTT.

CDR3 protein: CAWEAGSYEQYF. The CDR3 region has the DNA TGTGCCTGGGAGGCAGGGTCCTACGAGCAGTACTTC. The chain carries TRBV30 and TRBJ2-7; D is perhaps TRBD1 (5 bases). The CDR3 is made up of 12 amino acids. The V end was cut by 5 bases, the J end by 1 base, with 9 bases between. Germline CDR1 is GTSNPN and CDR2 is SVGIG (reference sequence).

In its sample, this clone was seen a few times. The gene calls are TRBV5-6 and TRBJ2-1, with TRBD2 as a possible D gene (7 bases). Trimming shortened V by 0 bases and J by 10 bases, and 20 bases separated the two germline ends. This CDR3 has 16 amino acids. Germline CDR1 SGHDT, CDR2 YYEEEE. The CDR3, as DNA: TGTGCCAGCAGCTTGGGGACTATTAGGGGGGGATCCGAGCAGTTCTTC. It yields the protein CASSLGTIRGGSEQFF.

The chain joins TRBV5-1 to TRBJ2-1, with D tentatively TRBD2 (5 bases). There are 15 residues in the CDR3. Trimming removed 3 bases at V and 7 bases at J, with 17 bases between. Germline V lookup: CDR1 SGHRS, CDR2 YFSETQ. CDR3 sequence reads: CASSSDPGIHNEQFF. The CDR3 bases are TGCGCCAGCAGCTCAGATCCCGGGATACATAATGAGCAGTTCTTC.

The chain combines TRBV5-6 with TRBJ2-6; 13 positions match TRBD2. This CDR3 contains 17 residues. Germline trimming cut 4 bases from V and 2 bases from J; bases unmatched to any gene: 3. In germline, CDR1 is SGHDT, CDR2 YYEEEE. CDR3 protein: CASSTGLAGAGANVLTF. The CDR3 DNA is TGTGCCAGCAGCACCGGACTAGCGGGAGCTGGGGCCAACGTCCTGACTTTC.

This chain joins TRBV7-8 and TRBJ1-1; D not certain. The CDR3 is 14 residues long. Trimming took 2 bases from V and 5 from J, leaving 12 bases between them. Germline values: CDR1 SGHVS, CDR2 FQNEAQ. The DNA of the CDR3 is TGTGCCAGCAGCTTATGGGGTGGGGAGACTGAAGCTTTCTTT. Translating gives CASSLWGGETEAFF.

The CDR3 sequence is CASDMWRNQPQHF. The CDR3 bases are TGTGCCAGCGATATGTGGAGAAATCAGCCCCAGCATTTT. This chain links TRBV2 with TRBJ1-5; unclear D gene. The germline V gene encodes CDR1 SNHLY and CDR2 FYNNEI. This CDR3 comprises 13 residues. With 8 bases removed from V and 4 bases from J, the gap between germline ends came to 12 bases.

This sequence joins TRBV5-5 and TRBJ2-3, with a possible D match to TRBD2 (5 bases). V lost 0 bases and J lost 8, with 7 bases in between. CDR3 length: 12 residues. CDR1 SGHKS and CDR2 YYEKEE come from the germline V gene (reference sequence). CDR3 protein: CASSLGGGTQYF. The CDR3 bases are TGTGCCAGCAGCTTGGGAGGAGGTACGCAGTATTTT. Looking up the rest from reference TRBV5-5 and TRBJ2-3 gives the full variable domain: DAGVTQSPTHLIKTRGQQVTLRCSPISGHKSVSWYQQVLGQGPQFIFQYYEKEERGRGNFPDRFSARQFPNYSSELNVNALLLGDSALYLCASSLGGGTQYFGPGTRLTVL.

The chain couples TRBV3-1 (or the pseudogene TRBV3-2) to TRBJ1-5; a possible D gene is TRBD1 (5 bases). The CDR3 is made up of 15 amino acids. Germline-derived CDR1 and CDR2 are LGHDT and YNNKEL (reference sequence). V was pared by 0 bases and J by 3 bases, with 9 bases between. As DNA, the CDR3 is TGTGCCAGCAGCCAAGATTACAGGCACAATCAGCCCCAGCATTTT. The encoded protein is CASSQDYRHNQPQHF.

This rearrangement joins TRBV29-1 to TRBJ2-5; TRBD2 is a possible D gene (6 bases). Germline CDR1 reads SQVTM; CDR2 reads ANQGSEA. V was shortened by 7 bases and J by 2 bases, with 20 bases between the two germline ends. This CDR3 contains 15 residues. CDR3 nucleotides: TGCAGCGGGGTTCGTGGGGGGACGGCTCAAGAGACCCAGTACTTC. This codes for CSGVRGGTAQETQYF.

The chain uses TRBV5-1 and TRBJ1-1; no clear D. This CDR3 contains 14 residues. The germline CDR1 and CDR2 sequences are SGHRS and YFSETQ. V lost 1 base and J 1 base, leaving 8 bases between the germline ends. The CDR3 sequence: CASSLTRGNTEAFF. CDR3 nucleotide sequence: TGCGCCAGCAGCTTGACTCGAGGGAACACTGAAGCTTTCTTT. The full variable domain, with the rest looked up from reference TRBV5-1 and TRBJ1-1, is KAGVTQTPRYLIKTRGQQVTLSCSPISGHRSVSWYQQTPGQGLQFLFEYFSETQRNKGNFPGRFSGRQFSNSRSEMNVSTLELGDSALYLCASSLTRGNTEAFFGQGTRLTVV.

The chain uses TRBV10-3 and TRBJ1-1; D is possibly TRBD1 (6 bases). V was clipped by 2 bases and J by 4 bases, with 14 bases between them. CDR3 length: 15 residues. CDR1 is ENHRY and CDR2 is SYGVKD in the germline V gene. The CDR3 nucleotides are TGTGCCATCAGTGAGCGACAGGACAGAATCACTGAAGCTTTCTTT. Translated, it gives CAISERQDRITEAFF.

The rearrangement links TRBV7-9 to TRBJ2-7; D might be TRBD2 (6 bases). The V end lost 5 bases, the J end lost 2 bases, and 16 bases lay between the germline ends. The CDR3 sequence is 15 residues long. CDR1 and CDR2 from the germline V gene are SEHNR and FQNEAQ (reference sequence). The CDR3 nucleotides are TGTGCCAGCAGCAAGGAGGGGCACGGGGCCTACGAGCAGTACTTC. It is translated as CASSKEGHGAYEQYF.

The V call is TRBV7-9, the J call TRBJ1-5; 7 positions agree with TRBD1. The CDR3 consists of 14 residues. Germline CDR1 reads SEHNR; CDR2 reads FQNEAQ (reference sequence). V lost 5 bases to trimming and J lost 5 bases; unmatched junction nucleotides: 6. The CDR3 reads CASSQGTADQPQHF. The DNA of the CDR3 is TGTGCCAGCAGCCAGGGGACAGCCGATCAGCCCCAGCATTTT.

J is TRBJ2-7 and V is TRBV27, with TRBD1 matching 7 bases. Germline CDR1 and CDR2: MNHEY and SMNVEV (reference sequence). The CDR3 sequence is 13 residues long. V was clipped by 3 bases and J by 6 bases; unmatched bases: 5. The CDR3 DNA reads as TGTGCCAGCAGTTTTAGAGGGGGCTCCGAGCAGTACTTC. Its protein product is CASSFRGGSEQYF.

The CDR3 DNA follows: TGTGCCAGCAGTTTATCGATGGTGTCTATTCCGGGACACAATCAGCCCCAGCATTTT. Protein product: CASSLSMVSIPGHNQPQHF. The rearrangement links TRBV27 to TRBJ1-5; D is perhaps TRBD1 (6 bases). Germline CDR1 reads MNHEY; CDR2 reads SMNVEV (reference sequence). Trimming stripped 0 bases from V and 3 bases from J, with 21 bases between. The CDR3 sequence is 19 residues long.